Listed here are 19 T cell receptor beta chains from one sample, sequenced in a study of blood T cell repertoires in COVID-19. Assay used: immunoSEQ multiplex PCR; TCRdb lists only in-frame clones, some missing. The sample has around 180,000 clones, around nine tenths seen once; the top ten hold around 2.3%. Source material: peripheral blood. Source of these receptors: a man between 65 and 80 years old with active or convalescent COVID-19.

This rearrangement joins TRBV20-1 to TRBJ2-7; TRBD2 might be the D (6 bases). V dropped 3 bases and J dropped 2 bases, with 14 bases sitting between them. Germline CDR1 reads DFQATT; CDR2 reads SNEGSKA (reference sequence). This CDR3 region has 14 residues. The CDR3 loop is CSASLGGGAYEQYF. The CDR3 DNA follows: TGCAGTGCTAGTTTAGGCGGAGGGGCCTACGAGCAGTACTTC.

This sequence joins TRBV6-2 or TRBV6-3 and TRBJ1-1; D remains unclear. V was cut by 0 bases and J by 0 bases, with 11 bases left in between. Germline CDR1 is MNHEY and CDR2 is SVGEGT. The CDR3 is 16 residues long. CDR3 in amino acids: CASSYSPGGMNTEAFF. The CDR3 nucleotides are TGTGCCAGCAGTTACTCCCCGGGCGGGATGAACACTGAAGCTTTCTTT.

The CDR3 sequence: CASRIAGAGTQYF. The CDR3 DNA is TGTGCCAGCAGGATAGCAGGGGCTGGGACCCAGTACTTC. The V gene is TRBV11-2, the J gene TRBJ2-5; D perhaps matches TRBD1 (6 bases). The CDR3 has 13 residues. Looked up from germline, CDR1 is SGHAT and CDR2 is FQNNGV. The V end lost 6 bases, the J end lost 7 bases, and 15 bases lay between the germline ends.

This chain links TRBV3-1 (or the pseudogene TRBV3-2) with TRBJ1-1, with D uncertain. Trimming removed 2 bases at V and 4 bases at J, with 14 bases between. Germline CDR1 LGHDT, CDR2 YNNKEL (reference sequence). The CDR3 extends over 15 amino acids. CDR3 nucleotides: TGTGCCAGCAGCCAACTTCTCCCTCGGGGCACTGAAGCTTTCTTT. It codes for CASSQLLPRGTEAFF.

The chain couples TRBV28 to TRBJ1-6; D not resolved. The CDR3 is 14 amino acids. V lost 2 bases and J lost 8, with 10 bases in between. CDR1 is MDHEN, CDR2 SYDVKM, per germline. In DNA form, the CDR3 reads TGTGCCAGCAGTTTACACCGTGGAGATTCACCCCTCCACTTT. It encodes CASSLHRGDSPLHF.

The V and J genes are TRBV6-1 and TRBJ1-6; 8 nucleotides line up with TRBD1. V trimming: 0 bases; J trimming: 11 bases; junction bases outside the gene matches: 21. This CDR3 comprises 20 residues. Germline CDR1 and CDR2: MNHNS and SASEGT. CDR3 sequence: CASSEAFIIGQGIAMTPLHF. The CDR3, as DNA: TGTGCCAGCAGTGAAGCGTTCATCATTGGACAGGGAATCGCGATGACACCCCTCCACTTT.

The genes are TRBV4-1 and TRBJ2-5, with TRBD1 matching over 7 bases. The CDR3 covers 15 residues. Germline CDR1 reads MGHRA; CDR2 reads YSYEKL. Trimming removed 0 bases from V and 9 bases from J; junction bases left unmatched: 10. In nucleotides, the CDR3 is TGCGCCAGCAGCCAAGACACAGGGGCCGGGCGGGCCCAGTACTTC. Translating it yields CASSQDTGAGRAQYF.

The chain links TRBV18 to TRBJ2-7; the match to TRBD1 covers 10 bases. The V gene's germline CDR1 is KGHSH and CDR2 LQKENI. This CDR3 contains 14 residues. The trim removed 5 bases at V and 7 bases at J, leaving 8 bases unmatched. In DNA, the CDR3 is TGTGCCAGCTCAGGACAGGGGGTAGCCTCGGAGCAGTACTTC. This codes for CASSGQGVASEQYF.

The CDR3 DNA is TGCGCCAGCAGTGAGTGGGGGACAGGGGTCCACGAGCAGTACTTC. Translation: CASSEWGTGVHEQYF. The chain has TRBV10-1 and TRBJ2-7; the match to TRBD1 covers 10 bases. The CDR3 runs 15 residues. Germline trimming cut 1 base from V and 5 bases from J; bases unmatched to any gene: 5. Germline CDR1 reads WNHNN; CDR2 reads SYGVQD (reference sequence).

This clone was detected once. This chain joins TRBV19 and TRBJ2-1; no clear D. The V gene's germline CDR1 is LNHDA and CDR2 SQIVND (reference sequence). This CDR3 comprises 14 residues. V was cut by 3 bases and J by 3 bases, with 9 bases left in between. The CDR3 is CASSIRGYYNEQFF. For the CDR3, the DNA is TGTGCCAGTAGTATCCGCGGTTACTACAATGAGCAGTTCTTC.

The chain couples TRBV7-9 to TRBJ1-4; TRBD1 matches at 7 bases. Germline values: CDR1 SEHNR, CDR2 FQNEAQ (reference sequence). With 1 base clipped from V and 4 bases from J, the junction kept 3 bases outside the gene matches. The CDR3 contains 15 residues. CDR3 nucleotides: TGTGCCAGCAGCTTAGAAGCAGGGGGTAATGAAAAACTGTTTTTT. Translated: CASSLEAGGNEKLFF.

The V call is TRBV28, the J call TRBJ2-2, with TRBD2 identical over 12 bases. Germline trimming cut 5 bases from V and 5 bases from J; bases unmatched to any gene: 3. Germline CDR1 and CDR2: MDHEN and SYDVKM. The CDR3 sequence is 15 residues long. DNA of the CDR3: TGTGCCAGCAGTAAGACTAGCGGGAGAACCGGGGAGCTGTTTTTT. Protein product: CASSKTSGRTGELFF.

The DNA for the CDR3 is TGTGCCAGCAGTTTTTGGGCTAGCGGAGATAATGAGCAGTTCTTC. Residues: CASSFWASGDNEQFF. The chain links TRBV27 to TRBJ2-1; 7 positions match TRBD2. Germline lookup yields CDR1 MNHEY and CDR2 SMNVEV (reference sequence). V gave up 3 bases and J gave up 7 bases; unmatched junction bases: 9. This CDR3 contains 15 residues.

The J gene is TRBJ2-1, the V gene TRBV28; TRBD1 matches at 8 bases. Germline V gene sequence: CDR1 MDHEN, CDR2 SYDVKM. The trim removed 6 bases at V and 8 bases at J, leaving 9 bases unmatched. This CDR3 has 14 amino acids. The CDR3 sequence: CASRGPGGGDEQFF. The CDR3 coding sequence is TGTGCCAGCAGGGGCCCAGGGGGCGGCGATGAGCAGTTCTTC.

V usage is TRBV3-1 (or the pseudogene TRBV3-2) and J usage is TRBJ1-2, with 7 positions matching TRBD1. The germline V gene has CDR1 LGHDT and CDR2 YNNKEL (reference sequence). Trimming at V came to 0 bases and at J to 8 bases, leaving 6 bases not matched to a gene. This CDR3 is 14 amino acids long. In DNA, the CDR3 is TGTGCCAGCAGCCAAGATACTAGGGGGCAAGGCTACACCTTC. As protein: CASSQDTRGQGYTF.

This clone was counted only a few times. The chain employs TRBV28 and TRBJ1-2, with 10 bases identical to TRBD1. The trim removed 2 bases at V and 4 bases at J, leaving 10 bases unmatched. From germline, CDR1 is MDHEN and CDR2 SYDVKM. This CDR3 spans 17 amino acids. CDR3 sequence: CASSLTPSGQGTYGYTF. CDR3 DNA sequence: TGTGCCAGCAGTTTAACGCCATCGGGACAGGGGACCTATGGCTACACCTTC.

The chain is built from TRBV5-5 and TRBJ2-2; 8 bases are shared with TRBD1. V was clipped by 1 base and J by 0 bases; unmatched bases: 2. There are 16 residues in the CDR3. The V gene's germline CDR1 is SGHKS and CDR2 YYEKEE (reference sequence). The CDR3, as DNA: TGTGCCAGCAGCTTGCGGGGACAGGCGAACACCGGGGAGCTGTTTTTT. Protein sequence: CASSLRGQANTGELFF.

The chain combines TRBV6-5 with TRBJ2-1; D possibly corresponds to TRBD1 (6 bases). Germline values: CDR1 MNHEY, CDR2 SVGAGI. Trimming left V 5 bases short and J 4 bases short, with 12 bases between. The CDR3 contains 14 residues. Here the CDR3 DNA reads TGTGCCAGCAGTCCCCGGACAGAATACAATGAGCAGTTCTTC. It codes for CASSPRTEYNEQFF.

This rearrangement joins TRBV24-1 to TRBJ2-7; TRBD2 agrees at 7 bases. The CDR3 extends over 15 amino acids. Trimming at V came to 5 bases and at J to 4 bases, leaving 10 bases not matched to a gene. Germline V gene sequence: CDR1 KGHDR, CDR2 SFDVKD. The CDR3 sequence is CATSGPSGMRYEQYF. The CDR3 DNA sequence: TGTGCCACCAGTGGCCCGAGCGGGATGCGATACGAGCAGTACTTC.